This T cell receptor (beta chain) was documented in a study of CD8+ T cells in alopecia areata. Study summary: Tofacitinib dosing lasted 6 to 18 months, which was then followed by 6 months off drug. Findings of the study overall: Tofacitinib significantly decreased scalp clonality and expanded CD8+ clones among top 100. Affected lesional scalp, above all in alopecia totalis/universalis, was more clonal than normal scalp.

The length of the CDR3 is 14 residues. The V end was cut by 6 bases, the J end by 3 bases, with 15 bases between. The V gene's germline CDR1 is SQVTM and CDR2 ANQGSEA. Treatment of the sample: oral pan-JAK inhibitor, 5-10 mg twice daily. Sorting from PBMCs produced CD4+ and CD8+ T cells. As for this clone: What it binds is not known.

cDNA reverse transcribed from extracted RNA served as the sequencing template. TCRdb's table, derived via immunoSEQ multiplex PCR, lists solely in-frame clones and lacks some. The repertoire holds about 200,000 clones, about three fifths seen once, with more than 5.5% in the top ten. The material sequenced was CD4+ T cells sorted from blood, taken at week 24, from a patient treated with tofacitinib. This clonotype was obtained from a human donor with alopecia areata. V is TRBV29-1 and J is TRBJ1-3; D is unclear. In DNA form, the CDR3 reads TGCAGCGTATTGTTGGGGTTTATTGGAAACACCATATATTTT. It translates to CSVLLGFIGNTIYF.